This entry is about one TCR beta chain. Its antigen remains unidentified. It was via CD45RO/CCR7/CD25/CD127/CD95/CD27 that CD4+ naive, central memory, regulatory and stem cell-like memory cells were sorted. Reverse transcribing all isolated RNA meant expressed TCRB transcripts were sequenced. Clones were sequenced by immunoSEQ multiplex PCR, and TCRdb holds only the in-frame ones, with some missing. The repertoire consists of under 250,000 clones, with 9.5% to 13% occurring once and the leading ten covering roughly 1.4%. Trimming pared 1 base from V and 2 bases from J, leaving 9 bases between. This CDR3 comprises 13 residues. Per the germline V gene, CDR1 is GTSNPN and CDR2 is SVGIG (reference sequence). The data originate from a study of beta chain features in type 1 diabetes. Findings of the study overall: Junctions at VDJ sites from type 1 diabetes patients had fewer insertions and more deletions. Across patients, naive, central memory and Treg TCRB repertoires exhibited apparently greater similarity than was observed across healthy donors. PCR could preferentially amplify shorter templates, alike in patients and controls.

This sequence was found in a man younger than 35 in good health. The chain is built from TRBV30 and TRBJ2-7; D not resolved. Source material: central memory CD4+ T cells from blood. CDR3 nucleotides: TGTGCCTGGAGTGGGATCTTTACCTACGAGCAGTACTTC. It codes for CAWSGIFTYEQYF.